A single TCR beta chain is shown here with its context. Individually, cDNA molecules had unique molecular identifiers attached to them. Via MiXCR, TCRdb re-called the 5' RACE reads, giving one row per CDR3 protein. The sample contains about 61,000 distinct CDR3 sequences, approximately 11% of which appear only once. The data stem from a study of early T cells in non-severe SARS-CoV-2 infection. Study-wide background: Alpha and beta chains were unpaired, from unsorted whole-blood bulk RNA.

The material sequenced was whole blood. The receptor was derived from an adult who was a healthcare worker with PCR-confirmed SARS-CoV-2 infection or an uninfected control (not recorded which).

CDR3 region: CSASRDGRAYEQYF. CDR3 nucleotides: TGCAGTGCTAGCCGGGACGGCCGGGCCTACGAGCAGTACTTC. The rearrangement uses TRBV20-1 and TRBJ2-7; D assignment may be TRBD1 or TRBD2 (5 bases each). V was cut by 3 bases and J by 2 bases, with 14 bases left in between. CDR3 size: 14 residues. In germline, CDR1 is DFQATT, CDR2 SNEGSKA (reference sequence).